Sequencing of this TCR beta chain was carried out in a study of shared clonotypes between healthy human individuals. As regards this clone: Its antigen is undetermined. The same CDR3 can be traced to other DNA sequences in this sample.

The CDR3 length is 15 residues. Germline V CDR1 and CDR2: ENHRY, SYGVKD. The V segment lost 3 bases and the J segment 2 bases; nucleotides outside the gene matches: 5. Some clones are missing from TCRdb's copy, which holds only in-frame ones; the method was immunoSEQ multiplex PCR. The repertoire includes 2.3 million or so clones, over 90% of them detected once, and 0.3% to 0.4% sits in the top ten. Overall study findings and caveats: The rarefaction results pointed to incomplete sorted-subset sequencing despite large depth. Generally, estimated richness proved larger in naive subsets than it did in memory subsets.

Sequencing was performed on naive CD4+ T cells from PBMCs. Described subset: CD45RA+ positively selected. This TCR derives from a man between 18 and 29 years old in good health. Some clones in this sample may be carry-over from other donors' samples. The V and J genes are TRBV10-3 and TRBJ2-7; 9 bases line up with TRBD1. In nucleotides, the CDR3 is TGTGCCATCAGTGACCCAGGGACAGGGACCTACGAGCAGTACTTC. It is translated as CAISDPGTGTYEQYF.